This passage covers 9 T cell receptor beta chains from one sample sequenced in a study of T cells after yellow fever vaccination (dated by TCRdb to the late 2010s). Libraries were prepared through 5' RACE. Sequencing relied on an Illumina HiSeq 2500. The raw public reads went through TCRdb reprocessing: fastp at Q25, MiXCR clone calling, in-frame beta chains kept. Identical CDR3 proteins give one entry, which carries the most common genes and DNA. Present in this sample are 400,000 to 650,000 distinct CDR3 sequences, around a fifth of which were seen just once. 15% to 20% of the sample belongs to the ten largest clones. Explained via the paper, the treatment or condition label denotes: live attenuated yellow fever vaccine strain. The source was PBMCs, collected roughly 20 days after the first yellow fever vaccination. These receptors all stem from a man in his late teens or twenties who received the YFV17D yellow fever vaccine.

This clonotype was picked up a small number of times. In DNA, the CDR3 is TGTGCCAGCAGTCCGGCCCTGAGGAATGAGCAGTTCTTC. This codes for CASSPALRNEQFF. The genes are TRBV6-2 or TRBV6-3 and TRBJ2-1; D is unresolved. The V end was cut by 5 bases, the J end by 7 bases, with 12 bases between. CDR3 length: 13 residues. CDR1 and CDR2 (germline): MNHEY, SVGEGT.

This clonotype was picked up a small number of times. The V gene is TRBV7-9, the J gene TRBJ2-5, with TRBD1 as a possible D gene (6 bases). V lost 6 bases, J lost 1 base, and 12 bases lay in between. There are 14 residues in the CDR3. Germline V gene sequence: CDR1 SEHNR, CDR2 FQNEAQ (reference sequence). CDR3 sequence: CASRKTGLQETQYF. CDR3 DNA: TGTGCCAGCAGGAAGACAGGCCTCCAAGAGACCCAGTACTTC.

The genes are TRBV28 and TRBJ2-3, with TRBD2 identical over 8 bases. Germline V lookup: CDR1 MDHEN, CDR2 SYDVKM. Trimming at V came to 5 bases and at J to 2 bases, leaving 9 bases not matched to a gene. The CDR3 consists of 16 residues. The CDR3 nucleotides read TGTGCCAGCAGTACCCATGCGGGGGGAACCACAGATACGCAGTATTTT. Protein sequence: CASSTHAGGTTDTQYF.

This clonotype was counted between two and nine times. The V call is TRBV6-5, the J call TRBJ2-7; D is ambiguous. The CDR3 loop spans 17 amino acids. The germline V and J ends were trimmed by 0 bases and 0 bases, with 15 bases remaining between them. Germline V CDR1 and CDR2: MNHEY, SVGAGI. For the CDR3, the DNA is TGTGCCAGCAGTTACTCAGTAGTGCCTAAAATCTCCTACGAGCAGTACGTC. Protein product: CASSYSVVPKISYEQYV.

This clonotype was counted only a few times. The genes are TRBV20-1 and TRBJ1-2, with 9 bases identical to TRBD1. The V gene end was trimmed by 5 bases and the J gene end by 6 bases; junction bases not matched to a gene: 4. CDR3 length: 12 amino acids. Germline values: CDR1 DFQATT, CDR2 SNEGSKA (reference sequence). This CDR3 reads CSAWDRDDGYTF. CDR3 bases: TGCAGTGCTTGGGACAGGGATGATGGCTACACCTTC.

The J gene is TRBJ2-5, the V gene TRBV3-1; TRBD2 might be the D (6 bases). V shed 7 bases and J shed 2 bases, with 11 bases lying between them. Per the germline V gene, CDR1 is LGHDT and CDR2 is YNNKEL (reference sequence). This CDR3 spans 13 amino acids. CDR3 loop: CASTRGSQETQYF. The CDR3 DNA is TGTGCCAGCACACGGGGGAGTCAAGAGACCCAGTACTTC.

V is TRBV2 and J is TRBJ2-1; D gene unclear. The CDR3 sequence is 10 residues long. Between the trimmed V and J ends, which lost 3 bases and 10 bases, there was a span of 4 bases. The germline V gene encodes CDR1 SNHLY and CDR2 FYNNEI. CDR3 in DNA: TGTGCCAGCAGTGAGGGGGAGCAGTTCTTC. Translated: CASSEGEQFF.

This CDR3 reads CASSDQPTRGGYTF. As DNA, the CDR3 is TGTGCCAGCAGCGACCAACCGACACGAGGAGGCTACACCTTC. This chain connects TRBV9 to TRBJ1-2; D ambiguous. Trimming took off 3 bases at V and 8 bases at J, with 17 bases between the two ends. From germline, CDR1 is SGDLS and CDR2 YYNGEE. The CDR3 runs 14 residues.

In this sample, this clonotype turned up a few times. The V and J genes are TRBV7-2 and TRBJ2-2; weak D call: TRBD2 (5 bases). Germline V gene sequence: CDR1 SGHTA, CDR2 FQGNSA. The CDR3 extends over 13 amino acids. Trimming removed 3 bases at V and 4 bases at J, with 6 bases between. The CDR3 sequence: CASSFGLTGELFF. The CDR3 DNA is TGTGCCAGCAGCTTCGGACTCACCGGGGAGCTGTTTTTT. Variable domain in full (rest from reference TRBV7-2 and TRBJ2-2): GAGVSQSPSNKVTEKGKDVELRCDPISGHTALYWYRQSLGQGLEFLIYFQGNSAPDKSGLPSDRFSAERTGGSVSTLTIQRTQQEDSAVYLCASSFGLTGELFFGEGSRLTVL.